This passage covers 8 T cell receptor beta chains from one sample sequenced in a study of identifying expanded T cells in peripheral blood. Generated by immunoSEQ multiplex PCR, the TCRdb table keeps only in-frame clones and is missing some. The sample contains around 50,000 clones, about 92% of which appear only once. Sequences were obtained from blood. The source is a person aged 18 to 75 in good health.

CDR3 nucleotide sequence: TGTGCCAGCAGCTTGATGGGACATACTAACTATGGCTACACCTTC. It yields the protein CASSLMGHTNYGYTF. The chain is built from TRBV5-5 and TRBJ1-2; possible D gene TRBD1, 6 bases. The CDR3 loop spans 15 amino acids. The V end was cut by 1 base, the J end by 0 bases, with 10 bases between. Germline V gene lookup returns CDR1 SGHKS and CDR2 YYEKEE (reference sequence).

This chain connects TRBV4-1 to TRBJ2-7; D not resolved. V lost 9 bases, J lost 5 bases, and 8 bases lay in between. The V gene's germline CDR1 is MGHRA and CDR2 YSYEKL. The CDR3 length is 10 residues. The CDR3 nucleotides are TGCGCCAGACATCAAGACGAGCAGTACTTC. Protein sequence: CARHQDEQYF.

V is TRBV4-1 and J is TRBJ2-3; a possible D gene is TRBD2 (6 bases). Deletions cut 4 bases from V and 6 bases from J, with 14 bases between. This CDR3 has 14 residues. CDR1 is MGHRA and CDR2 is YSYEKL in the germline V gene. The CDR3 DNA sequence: TGCGCCAGCAGCCCGCCGGGGGTCTGGGATACGCAGTATTTT. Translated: CASSPPGVWDTQYF.

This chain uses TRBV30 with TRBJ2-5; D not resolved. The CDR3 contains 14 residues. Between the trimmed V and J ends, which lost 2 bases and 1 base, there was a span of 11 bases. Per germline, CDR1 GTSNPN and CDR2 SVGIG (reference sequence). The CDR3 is CAWSLEYSQETQYF. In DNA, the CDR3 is TGTGCCTGGAGTCTTGAGTATTCCCAAGAGACCCAGTACTTC.

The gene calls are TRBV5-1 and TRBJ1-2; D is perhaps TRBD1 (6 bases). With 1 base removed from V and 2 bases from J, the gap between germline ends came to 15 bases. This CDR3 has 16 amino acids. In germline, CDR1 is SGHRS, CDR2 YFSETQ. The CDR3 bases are TGCGCCAGCAGCTTGAGCGCTTCGGGGGCCAACTATGGCTACACCTTC. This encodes CASSLSASGANYGYTF.

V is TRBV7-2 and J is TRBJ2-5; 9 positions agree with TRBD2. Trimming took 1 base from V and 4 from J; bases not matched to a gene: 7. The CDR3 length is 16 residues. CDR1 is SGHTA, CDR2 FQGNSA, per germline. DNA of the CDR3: TGTGCCAGCAGCTTAGTGCCGACTAGCGGTGGAGAGACCCAGTACTTC. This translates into CASSLVPTSGGETQYF. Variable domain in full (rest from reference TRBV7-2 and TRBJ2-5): GAGVSQSPSNKVTEKGKDVELRCDPISGHTALYWYRQSLGQGLEFLIYFQGNSAPDKSGLPSDRFSAERTGGSVSTLTIQRTQQEDSAVYLCASSLVPTSGGETQYFGPGTRLLVL.

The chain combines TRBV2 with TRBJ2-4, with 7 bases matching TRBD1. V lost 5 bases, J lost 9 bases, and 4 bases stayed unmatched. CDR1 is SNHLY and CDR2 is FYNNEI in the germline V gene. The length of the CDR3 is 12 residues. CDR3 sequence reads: CASSWDSLIQYF. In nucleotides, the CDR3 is TGTGCCAGCAGTTGGGACAGCCTCATTCAGTACTTC.

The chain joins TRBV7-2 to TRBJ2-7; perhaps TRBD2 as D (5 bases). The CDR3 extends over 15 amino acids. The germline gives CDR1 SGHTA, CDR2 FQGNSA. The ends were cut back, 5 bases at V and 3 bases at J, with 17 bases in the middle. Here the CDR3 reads CASSQSLRGFYEQYF. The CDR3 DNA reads TGTGCCAGCAGCCAATCTCTGAGAGGGTTCTACGAGCAGTACTTC.